One sample yielded the 4 T cell receptor beta chains listed below, sequenced in a study of technical replicates of blood from several donors. This table comes from immunoSEQ multiplex PCR, and its TCRdb copy is limited to in-frame clones, with some not included. The sample shows around 100,000 clones, 95% to 97% of them seen only once. The sample consisted of T cells isolated from PBMCs. The source of these receptors is a human donor in good health.

The chain has TRBV20-1 and TRBJ1-1; D not certain. V shed 7 bases and J shed 4 bases, with 10 bases lying between them. The CDR3 contains 11 residues. Germline CDR1 DFQATT, CDR2 SNEGSKA (reference sequence). The CDR3 bases are TGCAGTGTTTACTGGTTCACTGAAGCTTTCTTT. It is translated as CSVYWFTEAFF.

The chain recombines TRBV9 with TRBJ2-7; weak D call: TRBD1 (6 bases). The germline gives CDR1 SGDLS, CDR2 YYNGEE. The CDR3 is made up of 15 amino acids. V shed 0 bases and J shed 4 bases, with 14 bases lying between them. CDR3 in DNA: TGTGCCAGCAGCGTAGGTGAGACAGGACGTTACGAGCAGTACTTC. It codes for CASSVGETGRYEQYF.

The rearrangement links TRBV7-6 to TRBJ2-2, with TRBD1 matching over 9 bases. The germline gives CDR1 SGHVS, CDR2 FNYEAQ. V was clipped by 5 bases and J by 6 bases; unmatched bases: 7. The CDR3 is 15 amino acids. CDR3 sequence (DNA): TGTGCCAGCAGCCTCGGGACAGGGAAGGCCGGGGAGCTGTTTTTT. Translating gives CASSLGTGKAGELFF.

This chain links TRBV10-2 with TRBJ2-7; TRBD1 matches at 7 bases. Trimming removed 6 bases from V and 2 bases from J; junction bases left unmatched: 4. There are 13 residues in the CDR3. Germline assignment: CDR1 WSHSY and CDR2 SAAADI. The CDR3: CASRGTDAYEQYF. As DNA, the CDR3 is TGCGCCAGCAGGGGGACAGATGCCTACGAGCAGTACTTC.